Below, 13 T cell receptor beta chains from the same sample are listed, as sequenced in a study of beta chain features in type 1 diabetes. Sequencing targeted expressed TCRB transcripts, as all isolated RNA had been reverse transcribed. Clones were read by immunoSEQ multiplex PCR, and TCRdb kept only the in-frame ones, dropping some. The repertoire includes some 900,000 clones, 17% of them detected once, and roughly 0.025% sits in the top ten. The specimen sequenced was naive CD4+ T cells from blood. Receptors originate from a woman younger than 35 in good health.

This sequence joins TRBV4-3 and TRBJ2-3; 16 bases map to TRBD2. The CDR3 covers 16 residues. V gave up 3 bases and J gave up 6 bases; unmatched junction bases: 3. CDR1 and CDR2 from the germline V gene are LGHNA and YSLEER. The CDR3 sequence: CASSQGTSGRVDTQYF. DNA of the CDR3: TGCGCCAGCAGCCAGGGGACTAGCGGGAGGGTGGATACGCAGTATTTT.

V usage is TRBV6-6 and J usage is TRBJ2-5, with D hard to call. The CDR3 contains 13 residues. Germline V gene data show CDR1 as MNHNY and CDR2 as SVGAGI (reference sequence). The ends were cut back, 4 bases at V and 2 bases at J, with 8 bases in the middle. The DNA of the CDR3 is TGTGCCAGCAGTTTATCAGGACAAGAGACCCAGTACTTC. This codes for CASSLSGQETQYF.

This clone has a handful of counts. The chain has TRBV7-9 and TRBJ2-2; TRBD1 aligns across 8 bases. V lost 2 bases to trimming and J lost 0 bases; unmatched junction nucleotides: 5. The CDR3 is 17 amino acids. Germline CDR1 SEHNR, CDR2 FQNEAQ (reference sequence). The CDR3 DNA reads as TGTGCCAGCAGCTTATCTCGGACAGGGACGAACACCGGGGAGCTGTTTTTT. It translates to CASSLSRTGTNTGELFF.

This CDR3 reads CASSLGLTSGDNEQFF. DNA for the CDR3: TGTGCCAGCAGCCTCGGATTAACTAGCGGGGACAATGAGCAGTTCTTC. The gene calls are TRBV4-2 and TRBJ2-1; 10 bases line up with TRBD2. CDR1 LGHNA and CDR2 YNFKEQ come from the germline V gene. The junction had 8 bases not matched to a gene; V was cut back by 4 bases and J by 5 bases. CDR3 length: 16 residues.

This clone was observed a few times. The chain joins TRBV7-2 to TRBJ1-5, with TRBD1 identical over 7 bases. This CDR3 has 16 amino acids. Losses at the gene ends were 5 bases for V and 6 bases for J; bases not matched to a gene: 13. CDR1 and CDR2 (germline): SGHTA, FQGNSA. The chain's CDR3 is CASSPWGRGRVQPQHF. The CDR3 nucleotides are TGTGCCAGCAGCCCCTGGGGGAGGGGGCGCGTTCAGCCCCAGCATTTT.

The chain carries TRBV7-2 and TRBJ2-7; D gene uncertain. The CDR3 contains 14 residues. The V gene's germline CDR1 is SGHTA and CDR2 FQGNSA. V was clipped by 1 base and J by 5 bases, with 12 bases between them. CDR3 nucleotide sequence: TGTGCCAGCAGCTTAGAATTTAGTAGTGACGAGCAGTACTTC. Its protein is CASSLEFSSDEQYF.

CDR3 DNA sequence: TGTGCCAGCAGCCAAGTCAACGAAGAGACCCAGTACTTC. Its translation: CASSQVNEETQYF. V gene TRBV14 combines with J gene TRBJ2-5; D is ambiguous. The CDR3 length is 13 residues. In germline, CDR1 is SGHDN, CDR2 FVKESK. The V gene lost 1 base and the J gene lost 3 bases, with 6 bases spanning the gap. Looking up the rest from reference TRBV14 and TRBJ2-5 gives the full variable domain: EAGVTQFPSHSVIEKGQTVTLRCDPISGHDNLYWYRRVMGKEIKFLLHFVKESKQDESGMPNNRFLAERTGGTYSTLKVQPAELEDSGVYFCASSQVNEETQYFGPGTRLLVL.

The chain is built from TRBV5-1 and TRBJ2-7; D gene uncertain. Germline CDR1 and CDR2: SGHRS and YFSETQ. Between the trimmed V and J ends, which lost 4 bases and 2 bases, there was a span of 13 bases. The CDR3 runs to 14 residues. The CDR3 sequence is CASSRDRVPYEQYF. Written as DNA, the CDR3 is TGCGCCAGCAGCAGGGATCGGGTGCCCTACGAGCAGTACTTC.

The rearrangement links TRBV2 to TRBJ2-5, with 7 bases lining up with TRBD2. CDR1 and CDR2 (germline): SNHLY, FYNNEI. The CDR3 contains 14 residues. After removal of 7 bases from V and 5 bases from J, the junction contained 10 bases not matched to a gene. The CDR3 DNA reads TGTGCCAGCACGGTGGACTTACTAGCGGAGACCCAGTACTTC. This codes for CASTVDLLAETQYF.

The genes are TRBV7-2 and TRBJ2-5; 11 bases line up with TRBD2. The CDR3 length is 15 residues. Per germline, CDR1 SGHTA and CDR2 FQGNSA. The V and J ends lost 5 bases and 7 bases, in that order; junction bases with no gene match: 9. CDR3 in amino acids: CASSLPGLAAGTQYF. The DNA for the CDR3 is TGTGCCAGCAGCCTCCCGGGACTAGCGGCCGGGACCCAGTACTTC.

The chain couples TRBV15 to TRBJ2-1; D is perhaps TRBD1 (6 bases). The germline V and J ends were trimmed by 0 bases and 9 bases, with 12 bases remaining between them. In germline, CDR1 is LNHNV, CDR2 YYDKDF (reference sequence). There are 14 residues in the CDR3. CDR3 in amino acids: CATSRDRWGPEQFF. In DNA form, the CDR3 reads TGTGCCACCAGCAGAGATAGATGGGGGCCTGAGCAGTTCTTC.

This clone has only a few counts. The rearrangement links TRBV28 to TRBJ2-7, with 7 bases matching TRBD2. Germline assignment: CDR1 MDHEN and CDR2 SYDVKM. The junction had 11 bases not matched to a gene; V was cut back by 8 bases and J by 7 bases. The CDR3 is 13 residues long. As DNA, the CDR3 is TGTGCCAGCGGACCTAGCGGAGTTATGGAGCAGTACTTC. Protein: CASGPSGVMEQYF.

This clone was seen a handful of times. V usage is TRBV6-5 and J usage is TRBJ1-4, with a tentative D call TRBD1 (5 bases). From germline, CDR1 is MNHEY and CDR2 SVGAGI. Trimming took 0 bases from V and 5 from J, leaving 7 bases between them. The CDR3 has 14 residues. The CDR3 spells CASSYSTANEKLFF. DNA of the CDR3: TGTGCCAGCAGTTACTCGACAGCGAATGAAAAACTGTTTTTT.